The present entry profiles one TCR beta chain with its context. The antigen remains undetermined. This specimen comes from a study of beta chain features in type 1 diabetes. The study's findings and limits: Type 1 diabetes patients had moderately but significantly shorter TCRB CDR3s in all four CD4+ subsets. Type 1 diabetes patients showed fewer insertions and more deletions at VDJ junctions.

The entirety of the isolated RNA underwent reverse transcription, so expressed TCRB transcripts were sequenced. Data came from immunoSEQ multiplex PCR; TCRdb stores just in-frame clones and leaves some out. Of more than 250,000 clones listed, 14% are singletons. Trimming at V came to 3 bases and at J to 3 bases, leaving 2 bases not matched to a gene. This CDR3 has 13 residues. Germline CDR1 is KGHSH and CDR2 is LQKENI. This TCR came from a man aged 25 to 45 with type 1 diabetes. Source material: naive CD4+ T cells from blood. The V call is TRBV18, the J call TRBJ2-7; 7 nucleotides align to TRBD1. The CDR3 protein is CASSPNRGYEQYF. The DNA of the CDR3 is TGTGCCAGCTCACCCAACAGGGGCTACGAGCAGTACTTC.